The 22 T cell receptor beta chains presented below share a single source sample, sequenced in a study of T cell responses to AZD1222 COVID-19 vaccine (dated by TCRdb to about 2021). The library relied on the immunoSEQ multiplex PCR assay. As stored in TCRdb, this immuneACCESS dataset retains in-frame rearrangements with V and J assigned. A fraction of the clones does not appear; measured against another copy, unresolved V genes explain less than half of the discrepancy, and the remainder lacks a known reason. A total of 99,000 or so clones appear in this sample, 89% of them only once. The ten largest make up around 45% of the sample. The time point label, as the study defines it: about 28 days (+/-7) after the second vaccine dose. The source was peripheral blood, collected 28 days after the second AZD1222 dose. The receptors come from an adult who received the AZD1222 COVID-19 vaccine.

This clone was seen once. The chain recombines TRBV27 with TRBJ1-5, with 9 bases lining up with TRBD1. This CDR3 is 16 amino acids long. Germline trimming cut 4 bases from V and 6 bases from J; bases unmatched to any gene: 10. Looked up from germline, CDR1 is MNHEY and CDR2 is SMNVEV (reference sequence). Here the CDR3 reads CASSSAPGQGVQPQHF. The CDR3 region has the DNA TGTGCCAGCAGTTCTGCACCGGGACAGGGTGTTCAGCCCCAGCATTTT.

V and J are TRBV2 and TRBJ2-1; D tentatively fits TRBD1 or TRBD2 (5 bases each). This CDR3 comprises 12 residues. The ends were cut back, 4 bases at V and 8 bases at J, with 9 bases in the middle. Germline V gene sequence: CDR1 SNHLY, CDR2 FYNNEI. The CDR3 nucleotides read TGTGCCAGCAGTGTGGGGGAGTATGAGCAGTTCTTC. It yields the protein CASSVGEYEQFF.

J is TRBJ1-1 and V is TRBV7-9; tentative D call: TRBD1 (5 bases). This CDR3 is 15 amino acids long. Trimming stripped 1 base from V and 2 bases from J, with 11 bases between. Germline V CDR1 and CDR2: SEHNR, FQNEAQ (reference sequence). The CDR3 region has the DNA TGTGCCAGCAGCTTAGTTGGGGGTGTCAACACTGAAGCTTTCTTT. Protein: CASSLVGGVNTEAFF.

The rearrangement uses TRBV5-1 and TRBJ2-1; no clear D gene. Germline lookup yields CDR1 SGHRS and CDR2 YFSETQ. The CDR3 length is 15 residues. V was cut by 4 bases and J by 4 bases, with 15 bases left in between. The CDR3 bases are TGCGCCAGCAGCCTGACCAGACGAGCATACAATGAGCAGTTCTTC. This encodes CASSLTRRAYNEQFF. Complete variable domain (other parts from reference TRBV5-1 and TRBJ2-1): KAGVTQTPRYLIKTRGQQVTLSCSPISGHRSVSWYQQTPGQGLQFLFEYFSETQRNKGNFPGRFSGRQFSNSRSEMNVSTLELGDSALYLCASSLTRRAYNEQFFGPGTRLTVL.

This chain uses TRBV6-4 with TRBJ1-2, with D uncertain. Germline V CDR1 and CDR2: MRHNA, SNTAGT. Trimming stripped 2 bases from V and 5 bases from J, with 12 bases between. The CDR3 totals 14 residues. The CDR3 is CASSDSSIGYGYTF. CDR3 DNA sequence: TGTGCCAGCAGTGACAGCTCGATCGGGTATGGCTACACCTTC.

This chain connects TRBV27 to TRBJ2-7; TRBD1 is a possible D gene (6 bases). This CDR3 spans 13 amino acids. CDR1 is MNHEY, CDR2 SMNVEV, per germline (reference sequence). V dropped 4 bases and J dropped 2 bases, with 9 bases sitting between them. CDR3 residues: CASSSGVTYEQYF. In DNA, the CDR3 is TGTGCCAGCAGTTCAGGGGTAACCTACGAGCAGTACTTC.

The chain combines TRBV2 with TRBJ2-7, with 7 positions matching TRBD2. The CDR3 loop spans 13 amino acids. The trim removed 3 bases at V and 6 bases at J, leaving 5 bases unmatched. In germline, CDR1 is SNHLY, CDR2 FYNNEI. CDR3: CASSEQRGSEQYF. As DNA, the CDR3 is TGTGCCAGCAGTGAGCAGCGGGGAAGCGAGCAGTACTTC.

This chain links TRBV18 with TRBJ2-3; D is possibly TRBD1 (6 bases). The germline V gene encodes CDR1 KGHSH and CDR2 LQKENI. Trimming took off 1 base at V and 4 bases at J, with 18 bases between the two ends. This CDR3 has 17 residues. In DNA, the CDR3 is TGTGCCAGCTCACCACTAAGGGCAGGGGCGAGCTCAGATACGCAGTATTTT. Translated, it gives CASSPLRAGASSDTQYF. The variable domain in full, completed from reference TRBV18 and TRBJ2-3, reads NAGVMQNPRHLVRRRGQEARLRCSPMKGHSHVYWYRQLPEEGLKFMVYLQKENIIDESGMPKERFSAEFPKEGPSILRIQQVVRGDSAAYFCASSPLRAGASSDTQYFGPGTRLTVL.

This clone showed up just once. The V gene is TRBV5-1, the J gene TRBJ1-4, with a weak D call TRBD1 (5 bases). Trimming shortened V by 1 base and J by 8 bases, and 12 bases separated the two germline ends. There are 14 residues in the CDR3. Germline V CDR1 and CDR2: SGHRS, YFSETQ. This CDR3 reads CASSLTGEGEKLFF. DNA of the CDR3: TGCGCCAGCAGCTTGACCGGGGAGGGGGAAAAACTGTTTTTT.

V is TRBV5-1 and J is TRBJ2-7, with 7 nucleotides matching TRBD2. The CDR3 consists of 15 residues. J gave up 3 bases and V 0 bases, and 6 bases lay outside the gene matches. Germline CDR1 reads SGHRS; CDR2 reads YFSETQ. The CDR3 loop is CASSLAASGVYEQYF. The CDR3, as DNA: TGCGCCAGCAGCTTGGCGGCTAGCGGAGTCTACGAGCAGTACTTC.

This chain joins TRBV2 and TRBJ2-3; no clear D gene. This CDR3 has 11 residues. V lost 4 bases and J 2 bases, leaving 1 base between the germline ends. Germline values: CDR1 SNHLY, CDR2 FYNNEI. The CDR3 loop is CASSVTDTQYF. The CDR3 DNA is TGTGCCAGCAGTGTCACAGATACGCAGTATTTT.

The chain recombines TRBV5-1 with TRBJ2-1, with a weak D call TRBD2 (5 bases). The CDR3 is 16 amino acids. V was clipped by 3 bases and J by 1 base, with 14 bases between them. Germline V lookup: CDR1 SGHRS, CDR2 YFSETQ. CDR3 sequence: CASSYGLARSYNEQFF. For the CDR3, the DNA is TGCGCCAGCAGCTATGGACTGGCGAGGTCCTACAATGAGCAGTTCTTC. Full variable domain (rest looked up from reference TRBV5-1 and TRBJ2-1): KAGVTQTPRYLIKTRGQQVTLSCSPISGHRSVSWYQQTPGQGLQFLFEYFSETQRNKGNFPGRFSGRQFSNSRSEMNVSTLELGDSALYLCASSYGLARSYNEQFFGPGTRLTVL.

The chain has TRBV3-1 (or the pseudogene TRBV3-2) and TRBJ2-7; D is unclear. Per germline, CDR1 LGHDT and CDR2 YNNKEL (reference sequence). The CDR3 length is 14 residues. V shed 6 bases and J shed 0 bases, with 12 bases lying between them. CDR3 amino acids: CASSLNVGSYEQYF. In DNA form, the CDR3 reads TGTGCCAGCAGTTTAAATGTCGGCTCCTACGAGCAGTACTTC.

The chain couples TRBV28 to TRBJ1-5, with D possibly being TRBD1 (6 bases). The germline CDR1 and CDR2 sequences are MDHEN and SYDVKM. Trimming removed 6 bases at V and 9 bases at J, with 15 bases between. The length of the CDR3 is 13 residues. This CDR3 is CASSTDRRMPQHF. CDR3 in DNA: TGTGCCAGCAGCACTGACAGGCGTATGCCCCAGCATTTT.

The rearrangement joins TRBV3-1 (or the pseudogene TRBV3-2) to TRBJ2-3; weak D call: TRBD2 (6 bases). Germline CDR1 LGHDT, CDR2 YNNKEL (reference sequence). V was pared by 0 bases and J by 2 bases, with 21 bases between. The CDR3 contains 19 residues. The CDR3 region is CASSQDPGGGLSITDTQYF. CDR3 coding DNA: TGTGCCAGCAGCCAAGATCCGGGTGGGGGACTTTCGATCACAGATACGCAGTATTTT.

V usage is TRBV9 and J usage is TRBJ2-3, with D possibly TRBD1 on 5 matching bases. In germline, CDR1 is SGDLS, CDR2 YYNGEE. V was shortened by 0 bases and J by 5 bases, with 13 bases between the two germline ends. The CDR3 totals 15 residues. This CDR3 reads CASSVVDRGIDTQYF. Written as DNA, the CDR3 is TGTGCCAGCAGCGTAGTAGACAGAGGAATAGATACGCAGTATTTT.

The chain carries TRBV29-1 and TRBJ2-5; D possibly uses TRBD1 or TRBD2 (5 bases each). CDR1 and CDR2 from the germline V gene are SQVTM and ANQGSEA. Trimming cost V 7 bases and J 5 bases, with 17 bases left between them. The CDR3 sequence is 13 residues long. CDR3 in DNA: TGCAGCGCCTTAGGGACGCTAGGGGAGACCCAGTACTTC. Protein sequence: CSALGTLGETQYF.

CDR3 DNA: TGTGCCAGCAGCGGCGGGAGCCAAGAGACCCAGTACTTC. This sequence encodes CASSGGSQETQYF. The chain joins TRBV2 to TRBJ2-5; TRBD2 matches at 7 bases. Trimming took 6 bases from V and 1 from J; bases not matched to a gene: 2. This CDR3 region has 13 residues. Germline lookup yields CDR1 SNHLY and CDR2 FYNNEI. The full variable domain, with the rest looked up from reference TRBV2 and TRBJ2-5, is EPEVTQTPSHQVTQMGQEVILRCVPISNHLYFYWYRQILGQKVEFLVSFYNNEISEKSEIFDDQFSVERPDGSNFTLKIRSTKLEDSAMYFCASSGGSQETQYFGPGTRLLVL.

V is TRBV28 and J is TRBJ1-4, with D possibly being TRBD1 (5 bases). This CDR3 contains 15 residues. Per the germline V gene, CDR1 is MDHEN and CDR2 is SYDVKM. The germline V and J ends were trimmed by 4 bases and 0 bases, with 9 bases remaining between them. The CDR3 DNA follows: TGTGCCAGCAGTTCAGTGGGGGCAACTAATGAAAAACTGTTTTTT. Protein sequence: CASSSVGATNEKLFF. Based on the CDR3 plus reference TRBV28 and TRBJ1-4, the full variable domain is DVKVTQSSRYLVKRTGEKVFLECVQDMDHENMFWYRQDPGLGLRLIYFSYDVKMKEKGDIPEGYSVSREKKERFSLILESASTNQTSMYLCASSSVGATNEKLFFGSGTQLSVL.

The chain recombines TRBV4-1 with TRBJ2-1; D not resolved. Trimming stripped 4 bases from V and 12 bases from J, with 13 bases between. This CDR3 region has 12 residues. Germline-derived CDR1 and CDR2 are MGHRA and YSYEKL. The CDR3 DNA follows: TGCGCCAGCAGCCCGGACCCCGGAAGGCAGTTCTTC. This sequence encodes CASSPDPGRQFF.

The chain recombines TRBV28 with TRBJ2-2; TRBD1 matches at 10 bases. The CDR3 is 16 amino acids. Germline V gene data show CDR1 as MDHEN and CDR2 as SYDVKM. With 4 bases clipped from V and 4 bases from J, the junction kept 6 bases outside the gene matches. The CDR3 sequence: CASSSSGQGRTGELFF. The CDR3 DNA follows: TGTGCCAGCAGTTCCTCGGGACAGGGGCGCACCGGGGAGCTGTTTTTT.

This clone was observed a handful of times. The V and J genes are TRBV7-9 and TRBJ2-1; no definite D call. CDR3 length: 13 amino acids. V dropped 7 bases and J dropped 0 bases, with 7 bases sitting between them. Germline V gives CDR1 SEHNR, CDR2 FQNEAQ (reference sequence). CDR3 protein: CASKPSSYNEQFF. Written as DNA, the CDR3 is TGTGCCAGCAAGCCGAGCTCCTACAATGAGCAGTTCTTC.